This is a list of T cell receptor delta chains from one sample in a study of fetal and pediatric gammadelta thymocytes. TCRdb re-identified clones in the reads via CATT. The data hold roughly 910 delta-chain clones, with approximately 56% observed a single time. Sequences were obtained from Vgamma9Vdelta2 gamma-delta T cells from the thymus. These receptors were obtained from a child who underwent cardiac surgery and was recorded as healthy. Both conserved end residues are part of each CDR3. Fields, in order: J gene, V gene, clone size, D gene, CDR3 protein, CDR3 DNA. D genes are given only for firm matches. The size field reads once, few, many, or a class for an expanded clone.

J: TRDJ1; V: TRDV2; size: large; D: -; CDR3: CACDNYSRSDKLIF; DNA: TGTGCCTGTGACAACTACTCCCGGAGCGATAAACTCATCTTT
J: TRDJ2; V: TRDV2; size: hyperexpanded; D: TRDD3; CDR3: CACDALLGDTVAQLFF; DNA: TGTGCCTGTGACGCCTTGCTGGGGGATACGGTAGCACAACTCTTCTTT
J: TRDJ1; V: TRDV2; size: large; D: -; CDR3: CACDTRESGDSDKLIF; DNA: TGTGCCTGTGACACAAGAGAGTCCGGGGATTCCGATAAACTCATCTTT
J: TRDJ1; V: TRDV2; size: large; D: TRDD3; CDR3: CACDGGYTSLLGDRRWEDYTDKLIF; DNA: TGTGCCTGTGACGGTGGGTATACCTCTCTACTGGGGGATCGACGCTGGGAAGACTACACCGATAAACTCATCTTT
J: TRDJ1; V: TRDV2; size: large; D: TRDD3; CDR3: CACDPLLGDTDKLIF; DNA: TGTGCCTGTGACCCGCTACTGGGGGATACCGATAAACTCATCTTT
J: TRDJ1; V: TRDV2; size: few; D: TRDD3; CDR3: CACDTSGGSILRGDKLIF; DNA: TGTGCCTGTGACACCTCTGGGGGATCCATCTTACGTGGCGATAAACTCATCTTT
J: TRDJ1; V: TRDV2; size: once; D: -; CDR3: CACDTWGTDKLIF; DNA: TGTGCCTGTGACACCTGGGGGACCGATAAACTCATCTTT
J: TRDJ1; V: TRDV2; size: large; D: TRDD3; CDR3: CACDTDKSWGSTPTDKLIF; DNA: TGTGCCTGTGACACCGATAAAAGCTGGGGGTCGACCCCCACCGATAAACTCATCTTT
J: TRDJ1; V: TRDV2; size: large; D: -; CDR3: CACDTVATQPEGLPALIF; DNA: TGTGCCTGTGACACTGTAGCTACCCAACCAGAAGGTCTGCCCGCACTCATCTTT
J: TRDJ1; V: TRDV2; size: medium-sized; D: TRDD3; CDR3: CACDTLLGDKEDKLIF; DNA: TGTGCCTGTGACACTCTACTGGGGGATAAGGAGGATAAACTCATCTTT